One T cell receptor (beta chain) is described in this entry. The CDR3 totals 17 residues. V lost 0 bases and J 3 bases, leaving 17 bases between the germline ends. Germline-derived CDR1 and CDR2 are LGHNA and YNFKEQ. Combining a sample-barcoded 5' primer with a J-beta primer mix, a second PCR ran for about 7 to 11 cycles. TCRdb fed the 5' RACE reads into MiXCR, producing one record per CDR3 protein. The sample has 650,000 to 1,000,000 distinct CDR3 sequences; around 36% are singletons. The sample is drawn from a study of blood T cells in healthy people across ages. This sequence joins TRBV4-2 and TRBJ1-1; perhaps TRBD1 as D (5 bases). This sequence originates from a man younger than 30 in good health. Input material: blood. The CDR3 protein is CASSQERFELGDTEAFF. CDR3 DNA sequence: TGTGCCAGCAGCCAAGAGAGGTTCGAACTGGGGGACACTGAAGCTTTCTTT.